The 28 T cell receptor beta chains below all came from one sample that was sequenced in a study of T cells after yellow fever vaccination (dated by TCRdb to between 2018 and 2021). To prepare the library, 5' RACE was applied. The listed sequencing device is Illumina HiSeq 2500. TCRdb handled the public reads itself, with Q25 trimming in fastp and clone calling in MiXCR, and kept productive beta chains. Rows matching on CDR3 protein sequence are summarized as one entry with the most common DNA and genes. Counted in this sample were 240,000 or so distinct CDR3 sequences; about 7.1% of them appeared once. The ten largest clones represent over 0.65% of the sample. The treatment or condition label here, explained by the study, means: live attenuated yellow fever vaccine strain. Sample: CD4+ T cells sorted from PBMCs, taken 15 days after the yellow fever booster vaccination. The receptors come from a man aged 30-40 years who received the YFV17D yellow fever vaccine.

This rearrangement joins TRBV5-1 to TRBJ2-1; D tentatively reads TRBD1 or TRBD2 (5 bases each). Germline CDR1 reads SGHRS; CDR2 reads YFSETQ. With 4 bases removed from V and 7 bases from J, the gap between germline ends came to 18 bases. This CDR3 comprises 15 residues. The chain's CDR3 is CASSRIRGTRNEQFF. CDR3 in DNA: TGCGCCAGCAGCCGCATCCGGGGCACACGGAATGAGCAGTTCTTC. The full variable domain, in which reference TRBV5-1 and TRBJ2-1 provide the parts outside the CDR3, is KAGVTQTPRYLIKTRGQQVTLSCSPISGHRSVSWYQQTPGQGLQFLFEYFSETQRNKGNFPGRFSGRQFSNSRSEMNVSTLELGDSALYLCASSRIRGTRNEQFFGPGTRLTVL.

This clonotype was picked up many times. The chain employs TRBV24-1 and TRBJ1-5; the match to TRBD1 covers 7 bases. Trimming removed 9 bases from V and 3 bases from J; junction bases left unmatched: 7. This CDR3 has 14 amino acids. The V gene's germline CDR1 is KGHDR and CDR2 SFDVKD. CDR3 in amino acids: CATPDRVANQPQHF. The CDR3 DNA follows: TGTGCCACCCCAGACAGGGTCGCCAATCAGCCCCAGCATTTT.

The chain combines TRBV2 with TRBJ2-2; 9 bases are a match to TRBD1. With V trimmed by 4 bases and J by 7 bases, 4 bases remained unmatched. This CDR3 comprises 14 residues. The germline gives CDR1 SNHLY, CDR2 FYNNEI. The CDR3 DNA reads TGTGCCAGCAGTGCGACAGGGGGTATCGGGGAGCTGTTTTTT. Residues: CASSATGGIGELFF.

This clonotype was detected a few times. The rearrangement joins TRBV28 to TRBJ2-1; tentative D call: TRBD2 (5 bases). Trimming took off 4 bases at V and 0 bases at J, with 13 bases between the two ends. Germline-derived CDR1 and CDR2 are MDHEN and SYDVKM. CDR3 length: 16 residues. CDR3 nucleotides: TGTGCCAGCAGTTCTAGAAGCGGACGCTCCTACAATGAGCAGTTCTTC. Encoded protein: CASSSRSGRSYNEQFF.

In its sample, this clonotype was seen many times. The chain has TRBV7-6 and TRBJ2-7, with D maybe TRBD2 (7 bases). The CDR3 runs to 17 residues. The ends were cut back, 4 bases at V and 1 base at J, with 20 bases in the middle. Germline-derived CDR1 and CDR2 are SGHVS and FNYEAQ. The CDR3 region has the DNA TGTGCCAGCAGCTCCAGGGGCGCGGGAGACTCATCCTACGAGCAGTACTTC. The encoded protein is CASSSRGAGDSSYEQYF.

This rearrangement joins TRBV4-3 to TRBJ2-7; a weak D match, TRBD1 (5 bases). CDR1 and CDR2 from the germline V gene are LGHNA and YSLEER. Trimming removed 0 bases at V and 4 bases at J, with 10 bases between. The CDR3 extends over 14 amino acids. Written as DNA, the CDR3 is TGCGCCAGCAGCCAAGACCGCCCAGGGTACGAGCAGTACTTC. Amino acids: CASSQDRPGYEQYF.

In this sample, this clonotype turned up a few times. This rearrangement joins TRBV6-1 to TRBJ1-6; TRBD1 matches 11 bases. The germline V gene has CDR1 MNHNS and CDR2 SASEGT. V shed 6 bases and J 7 bases; nucleotides not matched to a gene: 5. The CDR3 has 15 amino acids. CDR3: CASSAGTGGNSPLHF. The CDR3 nucleotides are TGTGCCAGCAGCGCCGGGACAGGGGGAAATTCACCCCTCCACTTT.

This clonotype appeared a few times. The chain uses TRBV4-3 and TRBJ2-1; 14 nucleotides align to TRBD2. This CDR3 has 18 residues. Germline CDR1 reads LGHNA; CDR2 reads YSLEER. The junction had 5 bases not matched to a gene; V was cut back by 4 bases and J by 0 bases. CDR3 loop: CASSRTSGRPSSYNEQFF. The CDR3 nucleotides are TGCGCCAGCAGCCGGACTAGCGGGAGGCCAAGCTCCTACAATGAGCAGTTCTTC.

This chain uses TRBV29-1 with TRBJ2-4; D is undetermined. Trimming shortened V by 4 bases and J by 10 bases, and 14 bases separated the two germline ends. Germline values: CDR1 SQVTM, CDR2 ANQGSEA. There are 12 residues in the CDR3. The CDR3 region has the DNA TGCAGCGTTGGGACGGGCGTGGATATTCAGTACTTC. Translated, it gives CSVGTGVDIQYF. The full variable domain, its missing parts supplied by reference TRBV29-1 and TRBJ2-4, is SAVISQKPSRDICQRGTSLTIQCQVDSQVTMMFWYRQQPGQSLTLIATANQGSEATYESGFVIDKFPISRPNLTFSTLTVSNMSPEDSSIYLCSVGTGVDIQYFGAGTRLSVL.

V gene TRBV29-1 combines with J gene TRBJ2-1, with 10 bases fitting TRBD2. The CDR3 consists of 14 residues. CDR1 and CDR2 from the germline V gene are SQVTM and ANQGSEA. Unmatched junction bases numbered 7, after V lost 7 bases and J lost 4 bases. This CDR3 is CSAPKLAGYNEQFF. The CDR3 DNA reads TGCAGCGCTCCTAAACTAGCGGGGTACAATGAGCAGTTCTTC.

This clonotype was observed at least ten times. The chain combines TRBV5-1 with TRBJ2-2; no clear D gene. The CDR3 runs to 13 residues. Germline V CDR1 and CDR2: SGHRS, YFSETQ. Trimming removed 6 bases from V and 4 bases from J, with 10 bases in between. CDR3 sequence (DNA): TGCGCCAGCACCCTGGTGGGCACCGGGGAGCTGTTTTTT. Its protein product is CASTLVGTGELFF.

This clonotype was seen repeatedly, ten times or more. The chain is built from TRBV20-1 and TRBJ2-1; a weak D match, TRBD1 (6 bases). V lost 6 bases, J lost 4 bases, and 10 bases lay in between. CDR1 is DFQATT and CDR2 is SNEGSKA in the germline V gene (reference sequence). This CDR3 has 12 amino acids. CDR3 protein: CSAPDSYNEQFF. In nucleotides, the CDR3 is TGCAGTGCGCCGGACAGTTACAATGAGCAGTTCTTC.

This clonotype was seen ten or more times. At one of its ends the junction is not consistent with the germline gene, which may arise from a read error. This chain uses TRBV4-1 with TRBJ2-2; unclear D gene. CDR3 length: 13 amino acids. Per germline, CDR1 MGHRA and CDR2 YSYEKL. The CDR3 loop is CASSLVNPGELFF. Written as DNA, the CDR3 is TGCGCCAGCAGCCTTGTGAACCCCGGGGAGCTGTTTTTT.

J is TRBJ1-2 and V is TRBV4-2, with D unresolved. This CDR3 region has 13 residues. The V end was cut by 4 bases, the J end by 9 bases, with 15 bases between. The germline CDR1 and CDR2 sequences are LGHNA and YNFKEQ. The CDR3 reads CASSPERGSRYTF. CDR3 in DNA: TGTGCCAGCAGCCCCGAGCGGGGTTCGCGCTACACCTTC.

The chain has TRBV11-1 and TRBJ2-6; 9 positions match TRBD1. Germline V gives CDR1 SGHAT, CDR2 FQDESV (reference sequence). The CDR3 sequence is 19 residues long. V was pared by 4 bases and J by 0 bases, with 10 bases of the junction left unmatched. CDR3 in amino acids: CASSYAPGTGYSGANVLTF. CDR3 nucleotides: TGTGCCAGCAGCTACGCGCCCGGGACAGGGTACTCTGGGGCCAACGTCCTGACTTTC. The full variable domain, in which reference TRBV11-1 and TRBJ2-6 provide the parts outside the CDR3, is EAEVAQSPRYKITEKSQAVAFWCDPISGHATLYWYRQILGQGPELLVQFQDESVVDDSQLPKDRFSAERLKGVDSTLKIQPAELGDSAMYLCASSYAPGTGYSGANVLTFGAGSRLTVL.

The chain has TRBV20-1 and TRBJ2-5, with D unresolved. CDR3 length equals 12 residues. The V end was cut by 3 bases, the J end by 4 bases, with 9 bases between. The germline V gene has CDR1 DFQATT and CDR2 SNEGSKA (reference sequence). The CDR3 DNA reads as TGCAGTGCTAGTTCAAGGCGAGAGACCCAGTACTTC. The encoded protein is CSASSRRETQYF.

This clonotype was seen more than once but under ten times. The genes are TRBV19 and TRBJ2-3, with 12 bases aligning to TRBD2. The length of the CDR3 is 17 residues. V was pared by 5 bases and J by 6 bases, with 12 bases of the junction left unmatched. CDR1 is LNHDA and CDR2 is SQIVND in the germline V gene (reference sequence). The CDR3 spells CASSRRLAGAKQDTQYF. The CDR3 DNA reads TGTGCCAGTAGTCGACGACTAGCGGGAGCCAAGCAGGATACGCAGTATTTT. Filled out from reference TRBV19 and TRBJ2-3, the complete variable domain reads DGGITQSPKYLFRKEGQNVTLSCEQNLNHDAMYWYRQDPGQGLRLIYYSQIVNDFQKGDIAEGYSVSREKKESFPLTVTSAQKNPTAFYLCASSRRLAGAKQDTQYFGPGTRLTVL.

This clonotype was recorded at least ten times. The chain has TRBV20-1 and TRBJ2-5, with 9 bases lining up with TRBD1. The germline CDR1 and CDR2 sequences are DFQATT and SNEGSKA (reference sequence). J lost 4 bases, V lost 5 bases, and 5 bases had no gene match. The CDR3 consists of 13 residues. CDR3 residues: CSAWGQGVETQYF. DNA of the CDR3: TGCAGTGCTTGGGGACAGGGAGTAGAGACCCAGTACTTC.

This clonotype was seen a handful of times. This chain connects TRBV21-1 to TRBJ2-3; the D segment call TRBD2 is taken from the table without a DNA check. TRBV21-1 is a documented pseudogene. This CDR3 has 16 amino acids. CDR3 region: CASSKAASGKTDTQYF. The CDR3 DNA is TGTGCCAGCAGCAAAGCGGCTAGCGGGAAGACAGATACGCAGTATTTT.

This clonotype was recorded many times. V gene TRBV20-1 combines with J gene TRBJ2-2; D gene unclear. Between the trimmed V and J ends, which lost 3 bases and 4 bases, there was a span of 9 bases. Looked up from germline, CDR1 is DFQATT and CDR2 is SNEGSKA (reference sequence). The CDR3 length is 13 residues. In nucleotides, the CDR3 is TGCAGTGCTAGTATCTTCGGCACCGGGGAGCTGTTTTTT. Translated, it gives CSASIFGTGELFF.

The chain carries TRBV6-1 and TRBJ2-5; D is unclear. The CDR3 covers 14 residues. The germline CDR1 and CDR2 sequences are MNHNS and SASEGT. The V end lost 4 bases, the J end lost 5 bases, and 14 bases lay between the germline ends. CDR3: CASSGRTSYETQYF. CDR3 nucleotide sequence: TGTGCCAGCAGTGGTAGGACCTCCTACGAGACCCAGTACTTC.

This clonotype was recorded a few times. The chain uses TRBV5-4 and TRBJ2-3; D is unresolved. The CDR3 is 15 amino acids. Germline-derived CDR1 and CDR2 are SGHNT and YYREEE (reference sequence). V lost 4 bases, J lost 6 bases, and 18 bases lay in between. DNA for the CDR3: TGTGCCAGCAGCCCCGATAGTGGCTTCAGGGATACGCAGTATTTT. Its protein is CASSPDSGFRDTQYF.

This clonotype has only a few counts. This sequence joins TRBV29-1 and TRBJ2-1; D gene ambiguous. V gave up 6 bases and J gave up 4 bases, with 7 bases separating them. The CDR3 spans 11 residues. Germline lookup yields CDR1 SQVTM and CDR2 ANQGSEA. CDR3 nucleotide sequence: TGCAGCGTAAACCAGTACAATGAGCAGTTCTTC. Its translation is CSVNQYNEQFF.

This clonotype has just a few counts. The J gene is TRBJ1-2, the V gene TRBV7-2; D may be TRBD1 (6 bases). The length of the CDR3 is 15 residues. V shed 1 base and J shed 4 bases, with 13 bases lying between them. Germline CDR1 SGHTA, CDR2 FQGNSA. CDR3 loop: CASSLEGGGFYGYTF. CDR3 bases: TGTGCCAGCAGCTTAGAGGGAGGGGGATTCTATGGCTACACCTTC.

CDR3 residues: CASSSRAANNQPQHF. Here the CDR3 DNA reads TGTGCCAGCAGTTCGAGGGCAGCGAATAATCAGCCCCAGCATTTT. V gene TRBV12-3 or TRBV12-4 combines with J gene TRBJ1-5; D remains unclear. The V end was cut by 4 bases, the J end by 4 bases, with 14 bases between. There are 15 residues in the CDR3.

The rearrangement links TRBV29-1 to TRBJ2-5; 12 positions match TRBD2. Losses at the gene ends were 7 bases for V and 7 bases for J; bases not matched to a gene: 7. This CDR3 region has 13 residues. Germline CDR1 is SQVTM and CDR2 is ANQGSEA. The CDR3 region is CSAGLAGTGTQYF. The CDR3 bases are TGCAGCGCAGGACTAGCGGGAACCGGGACCCAGTACTTC.

This sequence joins TRBV5-6 and TRBJ2-3; D remains ambiguous. This CDR3 has 15 amino acids. Germline CDR1 and CDR2: SGHDT and YYEEEE. The V gene lost 0 bases and the J gene lost 0 bases, with 8 bases spanning the gap. The CDR3 bases are TGTGCCAGCAGCTTGGACCTGACTAGCACAGATACGCAGTATTTT. Protein product: CASSLDLTSTDTQYF.

This clonotype was counted a few times. The gene calls are TRBV6-1 and TRBJ2-7; D possibly corresponds to TRBD1 (5 bases). Germline V CDR1 and CDR2: MNHNS, SASEGT. The CDR3 extends over 15 amino acids. V was pared by 8 bases and J by 7 bases, with 24 bases between. CDR3 bases: TGTGCCAGCCGGGTAGACAGAGACGTATTGTGGGAGCAGTACTTC. Its protein is CASRVDRDVLWEQYF.